This TCR beta chain was sequenced during a study of blood T cells in healthy people across ages. Per germline, CDR1 DFQATT and CDR2 SNEGSKA (reference sequence). With 8 bases clipped from V and 8 bases from J, the junction kept 7 bases outside the gene matches. The CDR3 loop spans 11 amino acids. Through a sample-barcoded 5' primer and a J-beta primer mix, a second PCR was run for about 6 to 11 cycles. TCRdb ran MiXCR on the 5' RACE reads and lists one entry per CDR3 protein. In the table there are 1,800,000 or so distinct CDR3 sequences, approximately 39% of which are singletons. V gene TRBV20-1 combines with J gene TRBJ2-3, with 7 bases that match TRBD1. The sequencing input was blood. This receptor was obtained from a human donor in good health. CDR3 amino acids: CSSSRGSTQYF. The DNA of the CDR3 is TGCAGTTCTTCCAGGGGGAGTACGCAGTATTTT.